What follows are 21 T cell receptor beta chains derived from one specimen sequenced in a study of T-cell memory formation after mild COVID-19. MiXCR, run by TCRdb on the 5' RACE reads, gives a single entry per CDR3 protein. In the table there are under 300,000 distinct CDR3 sequences, roughly 15% of which are singletons. Specimen: PBMCs or a T cell subset sorted from them (not recorded which). The receptors originated from a man in his late teens or twenties who had mild COVID-19 (a few samples of this study predate the infection). Cell type and time point are not known.

The chain joins TRBV27 to TRBJ2-1, with D possibly matching TRBD1 (6 bases). The length of the CDR3 is 14 residues. CDR1 is MNHEY, CDR2 SMNVEV, per germline (reference sequence). Trimming removed 7 bases from V and 3 bases from J, with 13 bases in between. The CDR3 is CASTALDSYNEQFF. For the CDR3, the DNA is TGTGCCAGCACCGCCCTGGACAGCTACAATGAGCAGTTCTTC.

CDR3 in amino acids: CASSYSARDTDTQYF. CDR3 bases: TGTGCCAGCAGTTACTCGGCAAGGGATACAGATACGCAGTATTTT. The chain couples TRBV6-2 or TRBV6-3 to TRBJ2-3, with unresolved D. The V gene lost 0 bases and the J gene lost 3 bases, with 10 bases spanning the gap. CDR1 and CDR2 from the germline V gene are MNHEY and SVGEGT. This CDR3 is 15 amino acids long.

This chain connects TRBV12-3 or TRBV12-4 to TRBJ1-2; the D is unclear. The CDR3 consists of 12 residues. Trimming removed 4 bases from V and 4 bases from J, with 7 bases in between. In DNA form, the CDR3 reads TGTGCCAGCAGTTGGGCTACCTATGGCTACACCTTC. This translates into CASSWATYGYTF.

A few counts support this clonotype. This chain uses TRBV7-9 with TRBJ1-2, with TRBD1 matching over 7 bases. V dropped 5 bases and J dropped 6; count of bases not matched to a gene: 9. The germline CDR1 and CDR2 sequences are SEHNR and FQNEAQ (reference sequence). CDR3 length: 14 amino acids. CDR3 sequence: CASSPNDRADGYTF. CDR3 nucleotide sequence: TGTGCCAGCAGCCCCAACGACAGGGCAGATGGCTACACCTTC.

This chain links TRBV5-4 with TRBJ1-1; maybe TRBD1 (5 bases). Germline CDR1 and CDR2: SGHNT and YYREEE (reference sequence). The CDR3 extends over 11 amino acids. V dropped 0 bases and J dropped 8 bases, with 5 bases sitting between them. CDR3 region: CASSLDREAFF. As DNA, the CDR3 is TGTGCCAGCAGCTTGGACAGGGAAGCTTTCTTT. Full variable domain (missing parts from reference TRBV5-4 and TRBJ1-1): ETGVTQSPTHLIKTRGQQVTLRCSSQSGHNTVSWYQQALGQGPQFIFQYYREEENGRGNFPPRFSGLQFPNYSSELNVNALELDDSALYLCASSLDREAFFGQGTRLTVV.

This clonotype has just one count. The chain has TRBV6-1 and TRBJ2-3; D call uncertain. Germline V CDR1 and CDR2: MNHNS, SASEGT. This CDR3 comprises 14 residues. V was trimmed by 7 bases and J by 2 bases, leaving 13 bases between them. CDR3 sequence: CASKDAAYTDTQYF. Written as DNA, the CDR3 is TGTGCCAGCAAGGATGCAGCTTACACAGATACGCAGTATTTT.

There are a few counts of this clonotype. This sequence joins TRBV24-1 and TRBJ2-5; TRBD1 or TRBD2 may be the D gene (5 bases each). Germline V gene sequence: CDR1 KGHDR, CDR2 SFDVKD. V was pared by 4 bases and J by 1 base, with 9 bases between. CDR3 length: 14 residues. Written as DNA, the CDR3 is TGTGCCACCAGTGAAGAGGGACCCCAAGAGACCCAGTACTTC. This encodes CATSEEGPQETQYF.

This clonotype appeared once. This chain links TRBV18 with TRBJ1-1; 7 nucleotides match TRBD1. The V gene end was trimmed by 2 bases and the J gene end by 2 bases; junction bases not matched to a gene: 5. CDR1 is KGHSH, CDR2 LQKENI, per germline. This CDR3 is 15 amino acids long. CDR3 sequence reads: CASSPLEGANTEAFF. The CDR3 DNA reads as TGTGCCAGCTCACCATTGGAGGGGGCCAACACTGAAGCTTTCTTT.

The chain carries TRBV6-1 and TRBJ2-1; 15 nucleotides align to TRBD2. The CDR3 has 16 amino acids. The junction had 3 bases not matched to a gene; V was cut back by 4 bases and J by 5 bases. CDR1 is MNHNS and CDR2 is SASEGT in the germline V gene. CDR3 coding DNA: TGTGCCAGCAGTGGAGGGACTAGCGGGGGGAACAATGAGCAGTTCTTC. Its protein is CASSGGTSGGNNEQFF.

V gene TRBV18 combines with J gene TRBJ2-5; TRBD1 aligns across 9 bases. The CDR3 sequence is 14 residues long. V shed 3 bases and J 5 bases; nucleotides not matched to a gene: 4. CDR1 is KGHSH, CDR2 LQKENI, per germline. CDR3 sequence (DNA): TGTGCCAGCTCACCGACAGGGGGGGAGGAGACCCAGTACTTC. Amino acids: CASSPTGGEETQYF.

This clonotype was seen more than once but under ten times. This chain connects TRBV23-1 to TRBJ2-1; D remains ambiguous. TRBV23-1 carries the ORF label, with uncertain function. V lost 6 bases, J lost 4 bases, and 16 bases lay in between. The CDR3 is made up of 15 amino acids. The CDR3 nucleotides read TGCGCCAGCAGCCCGGTCGGCAGTCGATACAATGAGCAGTTCTTC. This sequence encodes CASSPVGSRYNEQFF.

The chain uses TRBV27 and TRBJ2-7, with 8 nucleotides matching TRBD1. The germline gives CDR1 MNHEY, CDR2 SMNVEV (reference sequence). This CDR3 has 15 amino acids. Trimming took 2 bases from V and 1 from J; bases not matched to a gene: 4. DNA for the CDR3: TGTGCCAGCAGTTTAGGCAGGGGGCAGTCCTACGAGCAGTACGTC. This sequence encodes CASSLGRGQSYEQYV.

This clonotype was counted between two and nine times. The chain combines TRBV6-2 or TRBV6-3 with TRBJ1-2; the D gene is possibly TRBD1 (5 bases). V was clipped by 6 bases and J by 4 bases, with 15 bases between them. CDR1 and CDR2 from the germline V gene are MNHEY and SVGEGT. The CDR3 runs to 14 residues. CDR3: CASSQPRDVYGYTF. In DNA, the CDR3 is TGTGCCAGCAGCCAGCCTCGGGACGTCTATGGCTACACCTTC.

The V gene is TRBV28, the J gene TRBJ2-1; the D gene is possibly TRBD1 (6 bases). The CDR3 consists of 15 residues. V was cut by 5 bases and J by 3 bases, with 14 bases left in between. Germline V gene lookup returns CDR1 MDHEN and CDR2 SYDVKM. CDR3 bases: TGTGCCAGCAGTCAGGACAGCGCGGGCTACAATGAGCAGTTCTTC. Residues: CASSQDSAGYNEQFF.

This chain joins TRBV7-3 and TRBJ2-5; D remains unclear. CDR3 length: 13 amino acids. Germline lookup yields CDR1 SGHTA and CDR2 FQGTGA. Trimming took off 1 base at V and 4 bases at J, with 7 bases between the two ends. The CDR3 is CASSLKAGETQYF. CDR3 bases: TGTGCCAGCAGCTTAAAAGCAGGAGAGACCCAGTACTTC.

The chain has TRBV6-6 and TRBJ2-6; D unresolved. The V end lost 5 bases, the J end lost 4 bases, and 12 bases lay between the germline ends. The CDR3 spans 15 residues. Per the germline V gene, CDR1 is MNHNY and CDR2 is SVGAGI (reference sequence). The CDR3 loop is CASSVRQSGANVLTF. CDR3 sequence (DNA): TGTGCCAGCAGTGTAAGGCAATCCGGGGCCAACGTCCTGACTTTC.

The genes are TRBV28 and TRBJ2-7, with 7 bases lining up with TRBD2. Germline assignment: CDR1 MDHEN and CDR2 SYDVKM. The CDR3 consists of 15 residues. Trimming took 5 bases from V and 1 from J; bases not matched to a gene: 8. CDR3 region: CASSLGGRASYEQYV. In nucleotides, the CDR3 is TGTGCCAGCAGTCTCGGGGGGAGGGCGTCCTACGAGCAGTACGTC.

In this sample, this clonotype turned up a few times. J is TRBJ2-3 and V is TRBV28; D not certain. V was cut by 4 bases and J by 1 base, with 9 bases left in between. CDR1 is MDHEN, CDR2 SYDVKM, per germline. The CDR3 covers 14 residues. CDR3 DNA sequence: TGTGCCAGCAGTTCTCTATGGCGCACAGATACGCAGTATTTT. This sequence encodes CASSSLWRTDTQYF.

In its sample, this clonotype was seen a few times. The chain links TRBV15 to TRBJ2-5, with D hard to call. The length of the CDR3 is 15 residues. CDR1 and CDR2 (germline): LNHNV, YYDKDF (reference sequence). V gave up 0 bases and J gave up 0 bases, with 8 bases separating them. The DNA of the CDR3 is TGTGCCACCAGCAGAGATAGGTCTAACCAAGAGACCCAGTACTTC. Protein product: CATSRDRSNQETQYF. Full variable domain (missing parts from reference TRBV15 and TRBJ2-5): DAMVIQNPRYQVTQFGKPVTLSCSQTLNHNVMYWYQQKSSQAPKLLFHYYDKDFNNEADTPDNFQSRRPNTSFCFLDIRSPGLGDTAMYLCATSRDRSNQETQYFGPGTRLLVL.

V and J are TRBV5-1 and TRBJ2-7; TRBD1 matches 7 bases. The CDR3 contains 12 residues. Germline assignment: CDR1 SGHRS and CDR2 YFSETQ. J lost 10 bases, V lost 4 bases, and 8 bases had no gene match. The CDR3 nucleotides read TGCGCCAGCAGCATCGATACAGGGGTACAGTACTTC. It is translated as CASSIDTGVQYF.

The genes are TRBV14 and TRBJ2-3; D unresolved. In germline, CDR1 is SGHDN, CDR2 FVKESK. Trimming shortened V by 0 bases and J by 3 bases, and 4 bases separated the two germline ends. There are 13 residues in the CDR3. This CDR3 is CASSQDWTDTQYF. CDR3 coding DNA: TGTGCCAGCAGCCAAGACTGGACAGATACGCAGTATTTT.